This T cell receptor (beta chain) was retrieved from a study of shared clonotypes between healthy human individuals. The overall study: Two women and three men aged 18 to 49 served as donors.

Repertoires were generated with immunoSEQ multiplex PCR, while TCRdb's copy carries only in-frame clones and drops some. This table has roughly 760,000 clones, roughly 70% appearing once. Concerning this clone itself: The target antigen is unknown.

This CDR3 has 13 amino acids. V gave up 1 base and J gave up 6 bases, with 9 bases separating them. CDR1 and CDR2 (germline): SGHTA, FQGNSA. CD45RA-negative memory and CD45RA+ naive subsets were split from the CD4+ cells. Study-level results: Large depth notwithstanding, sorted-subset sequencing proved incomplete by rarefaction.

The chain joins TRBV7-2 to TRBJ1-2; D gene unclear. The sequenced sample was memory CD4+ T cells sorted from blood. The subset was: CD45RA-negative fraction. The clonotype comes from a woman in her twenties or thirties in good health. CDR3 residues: CASSLVRGDGYTF. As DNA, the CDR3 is TGTGCCAGCAGCTTAGTGCGGGGTGATGGCTACACCTTC.